This TCR beta chain comes out of a study of cytomegalovirus exposure and HLA in healthy donors. 13 Jbeta primers and 60 Vbeta primers were used for the PCR. Assay used: immunoSEQ multiplex PCR; TCRdb lists only in-frame clones, some missing. Here the sample spans about 140,000 clones, roughly 78% being singletons. Comment on this clone: Its specificity is unknown.

Regarding the study as a whole: According to a later analysis, most TCR beta chains associated with CMV appeared HLA-restricted.

Trimming removed 1 base at V and 9 bases at J, with 7 bases between. The germline V gene encodes CDR1 LGHNA and CDR2 YSLEER. This CDR3 has 13 amino acids. The chain recombines TRBV4-3 with TRBJ1-6, with D hard to call. The sequence derives from a man between 25 and 39 years old in good health. Sequences were obtained from PBMCs. In DNA, the CDR3 is TGCGCCAGCAGCCAAGGCCGGGGTTCACCCCTCCACTTT. Its translation is CASSQGRGSPLHF.